Below, 9 T cell receptor beta chains from the same sample are listed, as sequenced in a study of blood T cell repertoires in COVID-19 (dated by TCRdb to about 2020). Library preparation used the immunoSEQ multiplex PCR assay. The table comes from immuneACCESS by way of TCRdb, which keeps in-frame sequences with V and J called. Part of the clones is missing from these tables; in studies checked, under half for an unresolved V gene and the rest for unknown reasons. For this sample there are 30,000 to 40,000 clones; roughly 85% appear just once. The ten biggest clones cover approximately 9.1% of the sample. Input material: peripheral blood. The receptor source for this set is a human donor in a cohort sampled during active COVID-19.

The chain couples TRBV30 to TRBJ1-2, with D possibly being TRBD1 (5 bases). The CDR3 runs to 13 residues. V dropped 4 bases and J dropped 8 bases, with 17 bases sitting between them. Germline V CDR1 and CDR2: GTSNPN, SVGIG (reference sequence). The CDR3 nucleotides are TGTGCCTGGACCGAAGGACATTTCGGCGGCTACACCTTC. Its translation is CAWTEGHFGGYTF. Looking up the rest from reference TRBV30 and TRBJ1-2 gives the full variable domain: SQTIHQWPATLVQPVGSPLSLECTVEGTSNPNLYWYRQAAGRGLQLLFYSVGIGQISSEVPQNLSASRPQDRQFILSSKKLLLSDSGFYLCAWTEGHFGGYTFGSGTRLTVV.

This rearrangement joins TRBV19 to TRBJ2-4; D is perhaps TRBD1 (6 bases). Germline V gene data show CDR1 as LNHDA and CDR2 as SQIVND (reference sequence). The CDR3 runs 13 residues. V was cut by 6 bases and J by 2 bases, with 8 bases left in between. CDR3 sequence (DNA): TGTGCCAGTAGCCGGGACACCAAAAACATTCAGTACTTC. Protein product: CASSRDTKNIQYF.

Relative to its sample, this clone is medium-sized. The chain joins TRBV6-6 to TRBJ2-7, with 8 bases lining up with TRBD2. The CDR3 is made up of 15 amino acids. Per the germline V gene, CDR1 is MNHNY and CDR2 is SVGAGI (reference sequence). J lost 0 bases, V lost 7 bases, and 8 bases had no gene match. CDR3 sequence reads: CASIDAGTSSYEQYF. CDR3 nucleotides: TGTGCCAGCATCGACGCAGGGACTAGCTCCTACGAGCAGTACTTC.

This chain links TRBV7-2 with TRBJ2-4; TRBD2 is a possible D gene (5 bases). Germline V CDR1 and CDR2: SGHTA, FQGNSA. Trimming took off 5 bases at V and 6 bases at J, with 11 bases between the two ends. This CDR3 is 13 amino acids long. The CDR3 DNA follows: TGTGCCAGCAGCCGGGATCAGACAAACATTCAGTACTTC. Protein: CASSRDQTNIQYF.

The chain combines TRBV28 with TRBJ2-1, with 7 bases matching TRBD1. This CDR3 is built from 14 residues. V was clipped by 5 bases and J by 4 bases; unmatched bases: 5. From germline, CDR1 is MDHEN and CDR2 SYDVKM. CDR3 DNA sequence: TGTGCCAGCAGTGGTGCAGGGGGATACAATGAGCAGTTCTTC. Translated, it gives CASSGAGGYNEQFF.

This clone was picked up a small number of times. This chain joins TRBV12-3 or TRBV12-4 and TRBJ2-1, with 7 bases fitting TRBD1. The CDR3 totals 12 residues. The V segment lost 5 bases and the J segment 10 bases; nucleotides outside the gene matches: 5. The CDR3 nucleotides read TGTGCCAGCAGTCGAAAGACAGGGGAGCAGTTCTTC. This translates into CASSRKTGEQFF.

This chain links TRBV4-2 with TRBJ1-3; the D is unclear. CDR1 and CDR2 from the germline V gene are LGHNA and YNFKEQ. Trimming shortened V by 2 bases and J by 0 bases, and 8 bases separated the two germline ends. The CDR3 extends over 15 amino acids. The CDR3, as DNA: TGTGCCAGCAGCCAAAACCAGCGCTCTGGAAACACCATATATTTT. Its protein is CASSQNQRSGNTIYF.

The CDR3, as DNA: TGTGCCAGCAGCGACGGGGGGGGCGCTCGTGGCTACACCTTC. Translated, it gives CASSDGGGARGYTF. V and J are TRBV6-6 and TRBJ1-2; a possible D gene is TRBD1 (6 bases). There are 14 residues in the CDR3. Looked up from germline, CDR1 is MNHNY and CDR2 is SVGAGI (reference sequence). The germline V and J ends were trimmed by 6 bases and 7 bases, with 18 bases remaining between them.

The gene calls are TRBV9 and TRBJ2-3, with D perhaps matching TRBD2 (6 bases). Trimming stripped 0 bases from V and 5 bases from J, with 16 bases between. The CDR3 loop spans 16 amino acids. Germline CDR1 reads SGDLS; CDR2 reads YYNGEE. This chain's CDR3 is CASSVATSRPEDTQYF. The CDR3 bases are TGTGCCAGCAGCGTAGCCACTAGCCGGCCCGAAGATACGCAGTATTTT. The whole variable domain, filled in from reference TRBV9 and TRBJ2-3, reads DSGVTQTPKHLITATGQRVTLRCSPRSGDLSVYWYQQSLDQGLQFLIQYYNGEERAKGNILERFSAQQFPDLHSELNLSSLELGDSALYFCASSVATSRPEDTQYFGPGTRLTVL.